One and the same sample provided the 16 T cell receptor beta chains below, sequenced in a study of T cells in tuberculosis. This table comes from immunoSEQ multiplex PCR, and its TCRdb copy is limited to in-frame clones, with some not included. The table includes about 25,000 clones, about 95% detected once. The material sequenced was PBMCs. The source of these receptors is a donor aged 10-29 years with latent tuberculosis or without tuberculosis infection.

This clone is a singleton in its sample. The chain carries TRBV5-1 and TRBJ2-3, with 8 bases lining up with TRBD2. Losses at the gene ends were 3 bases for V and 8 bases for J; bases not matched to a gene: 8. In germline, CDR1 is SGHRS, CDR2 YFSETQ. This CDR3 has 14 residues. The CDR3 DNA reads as TGCGCCAGCAGCTATACCCTCGGGGGGGGTACGCAGTATTTT. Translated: CASSYTLGGGTQYF.

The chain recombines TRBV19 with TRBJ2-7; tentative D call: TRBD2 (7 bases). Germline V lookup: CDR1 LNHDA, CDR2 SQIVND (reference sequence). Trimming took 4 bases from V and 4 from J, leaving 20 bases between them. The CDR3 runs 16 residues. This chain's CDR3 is CASSTTTRGGPYEQYV. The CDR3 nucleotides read TGTGCCAGTAGTACTACCACTAGGGGGGGACCTTACGAGCAGTACGTC.

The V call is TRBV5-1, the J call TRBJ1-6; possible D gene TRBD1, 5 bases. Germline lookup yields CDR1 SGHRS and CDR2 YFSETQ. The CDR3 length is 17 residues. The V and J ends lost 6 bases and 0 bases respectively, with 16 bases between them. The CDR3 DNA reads TGCGCCAGCATTAGTAGCCAGGGATACTCCTATAATTCACCCCTCCACTTT. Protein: CASISSQGYSYNSPLHF.

In nucleotides, the CDR3 is TGTGCCAGCAAATTGGGACAGGGTATCAGCAAGCCCCAGCATTTT. This codes for CASKLGQGISKPQHF. This chain connects TRBV6-1 to TRBJ1-5, with 9 bases fitting TRBD1. CDR1 is MNHNS and CDR2 is SASEGT in the germline V gene. This CDR3 is built from 15 residues. V gave up 7 bases and J gave up 8 bases; unmatched junction bases: 12.

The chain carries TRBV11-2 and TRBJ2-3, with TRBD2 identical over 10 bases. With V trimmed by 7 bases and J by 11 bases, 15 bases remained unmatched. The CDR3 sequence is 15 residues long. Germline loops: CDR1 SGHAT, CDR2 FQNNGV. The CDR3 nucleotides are TGTGCCAGCACCCTAGCGGGGGCTCGGGCCCGAGGGCAGTATTTT. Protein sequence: CASTLAGARARGQYF. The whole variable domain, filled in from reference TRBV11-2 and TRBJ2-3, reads EAGVAQSPRYKIIEKRQSVAFWCNPISGHATLYWYQQILGQGPKLLIQFQNNGVVDDSQLPKDRFSAERLKGVDSTLKIQPAKLEDSAVYLCASTLAGARARGQYFGPGTRLTVL.

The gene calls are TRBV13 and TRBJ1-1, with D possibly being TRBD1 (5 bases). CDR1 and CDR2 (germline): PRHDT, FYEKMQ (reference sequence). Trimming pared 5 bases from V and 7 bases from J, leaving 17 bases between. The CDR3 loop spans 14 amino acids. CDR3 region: CASSLSGGMSEAFF. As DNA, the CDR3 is TGTGCCAGCAGCCTTTCGGGGGGGATGAGTGAAGCTTTCTTT.

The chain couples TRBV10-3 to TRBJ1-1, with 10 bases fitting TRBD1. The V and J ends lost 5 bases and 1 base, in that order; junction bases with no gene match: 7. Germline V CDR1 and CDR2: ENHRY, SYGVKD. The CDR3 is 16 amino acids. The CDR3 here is CAISLYGQGENTEAFF. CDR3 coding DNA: TGTGCCATCAGTCTATACGGACAGGGGGAGAACACTGAAGCTTTCTTT.

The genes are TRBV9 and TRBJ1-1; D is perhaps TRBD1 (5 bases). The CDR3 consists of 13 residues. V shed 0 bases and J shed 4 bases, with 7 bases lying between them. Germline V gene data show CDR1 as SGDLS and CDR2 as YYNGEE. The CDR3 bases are TGTGCCAGCAGCGTAGTGACAGCCACTGAAGCTTTCTTT. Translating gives CASSVVTATEAFF.

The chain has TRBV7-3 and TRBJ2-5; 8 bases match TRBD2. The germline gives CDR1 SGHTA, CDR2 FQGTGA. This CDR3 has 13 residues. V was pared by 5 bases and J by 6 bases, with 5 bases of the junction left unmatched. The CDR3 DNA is TGTGCCAGCAGCAGCGGGAGCGGGAAGACCCAGTACTTC. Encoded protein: CASSSGSGKTQYF.

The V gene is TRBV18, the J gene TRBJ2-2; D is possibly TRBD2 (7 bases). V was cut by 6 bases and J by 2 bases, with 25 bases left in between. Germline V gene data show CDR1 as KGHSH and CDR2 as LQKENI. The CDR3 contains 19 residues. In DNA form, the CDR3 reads TGTGCCAGCTCTCCCAACCAAGGGGGACTAACCACCAACACCGGGGAGCTGTTTTTT. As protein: CASSPNQGGLTTNTGELFF.

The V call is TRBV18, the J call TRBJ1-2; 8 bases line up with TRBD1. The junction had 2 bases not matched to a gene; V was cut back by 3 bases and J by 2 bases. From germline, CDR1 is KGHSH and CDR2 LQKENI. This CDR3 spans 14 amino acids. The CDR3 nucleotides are TGTGCCAGCTCACCTGGGACAGGAAACTATGGCTACACCTTC. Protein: CASSPGTGNYGYTF.

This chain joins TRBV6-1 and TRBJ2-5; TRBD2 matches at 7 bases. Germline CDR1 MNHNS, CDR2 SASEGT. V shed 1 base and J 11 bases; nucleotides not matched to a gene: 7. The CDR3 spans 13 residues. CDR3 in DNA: TGTGCCAGCAGTGAAGGGGGTGGGAGGGGACAGTACTTC. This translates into CASSEGGGRGQYF.

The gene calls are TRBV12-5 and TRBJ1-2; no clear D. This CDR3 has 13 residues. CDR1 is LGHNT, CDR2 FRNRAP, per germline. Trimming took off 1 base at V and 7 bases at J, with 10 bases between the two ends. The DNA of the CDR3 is TGTGCTAGTGGTTTGGCGAGTGAGATTGGCTACACCTTC. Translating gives CASGLASEIGYTF.

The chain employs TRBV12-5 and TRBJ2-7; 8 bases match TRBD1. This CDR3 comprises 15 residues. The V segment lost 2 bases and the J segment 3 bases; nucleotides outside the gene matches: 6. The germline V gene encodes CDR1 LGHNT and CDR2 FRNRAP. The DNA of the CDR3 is TGTGCTAGTGGTTTGCCTGGACAGGGCCACTACGAGCAGTACTTC. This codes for CASGLPGQGHYEQYF.

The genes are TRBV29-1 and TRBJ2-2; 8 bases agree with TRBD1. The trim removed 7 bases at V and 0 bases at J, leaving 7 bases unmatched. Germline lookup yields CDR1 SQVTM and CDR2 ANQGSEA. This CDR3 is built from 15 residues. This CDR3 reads CSAKMDRANTGELFF. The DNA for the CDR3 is TGCAGCGCCAAAATGGACAGGGCGAACACCGGGGAGCTGTTTTTT.

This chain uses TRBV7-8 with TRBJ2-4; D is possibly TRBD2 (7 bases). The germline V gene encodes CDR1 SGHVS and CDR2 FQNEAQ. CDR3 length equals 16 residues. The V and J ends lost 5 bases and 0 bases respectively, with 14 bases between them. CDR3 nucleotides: TGTGCCAGCAGCGCACGGGGGGCGCTAGCCAAAAACATTCAGTACTTC. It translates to CASSARGALAKNIQYF.